Listed here are 14 T cell receptor beta chains from one sample, sequenced in a study of blood T cell repertoires in COVID-19. Repertoires were generated with immunoSEQ multiplex PCR, while TCRdb's copy carries only in-frame clones and drops some. The table has more than 200,000 clones, 65% to 85% seen once. Sequenced input: peripheral blood. These receptors were taken from a woman aged 40-49 years with active or convalescent COVID-19.

CDR3 DNA sequence: TGCAGCGTTGGTAGCAGGGAAGGCGAGCAGTACGTC. Translation gives CSVGSREGEQYV. The V call is TRBV29-1, the J call TRBJ2-7, with D possibly matching TRBD1 (5 bases). This CDR3 comprises 12 residues. Germline CDR1 SQVTM, CDR2 ANQGSEA. The V gene lost 4 bases and the J gene lost 6 bases, with 13 bases spanning the gap.

The chain joins TRBV10-2 to TRBJ2-2; 8 nucleotides match TRBD1. CDR1 WSHSY and CDR2 SAAADI come from the germline V gene. The CDR3 loop spans 16 amino acids. V was clipped by 6 bases and J by 2 bases; unmatched bases: 8. Written as DNA, the CDR3 is TGCGCCAGCAGGGCTACAGGGGGTTCCAACACCGGGGAGCTGTTTTTT. This codes for CASRATGGSNTGELFF.

The V gene is TRBV25-1, the J gene TRBJ2-5; 7 nucleotides align to TRBD1. Germline CDR1 reads MGHDK; CDR2 reads SYGVNS. With 8 bases clipped from V and 0 bases from J, the junction kept 3 bases outside the gene matches. The CDR3 has 13 amino acids. CDR3 bases: TGTGCCAGCGGGACAGAGTACCAAGAGACCCAGTACTTC. It codes for CASGTEYQETQYF.

The chain has TRBV5-1 and TRBJ1-3, with a possible D match to TRBD1 (5 bases). The germline V and J ends were trimmed by 4 bases and 6 bases, with 14 bases remaining between them. The CDR3 has 14 amino acids. CDR1 is SGHRS and CDR2 is YFSETQ in the germline V gene. The CDR3: CASSAGRLENTIYF. In DNA, the CDR3 is TGCGCCAGCAGCGCAGGGAGGTTGGAAAACACCATATATTTT.

The chain links TRBV10-2 to TRBJ2-4; 11 bases fit TRBD2. This CDR3 has 21 amino acids. Germline V gives CDR1 WSHSY, CDR2 SAAADI. V was clipped by 0 bases and J by 2 bases; unmatched bases: 15. CDR3 nucleotide sequence: TGCGCCAGCAGTGAGTCGCGGATAGCGGGGGGGCCCGGATCGTCCAAAAACATTCAGTACTTC. Translation gives CASSESRIAGGPGSSKNIQYF.

This clone is a singleton in its sample. This rearrangement joins TRBV19 to TRBJ2-2, with TRBD1 as a possible D gene (5 bases). The CDR3 covers 14 residues. V lost 2 bases to trimming and J lost 4 bases, with 8 bases between them. The germline V gene encodes CDR1 LNHDA and CDR2 SQIVND (reference sequence). The CDR3 nucleotides read TGTGCCAGTAGTATACAGGGCCCCACCGGGGAGCTGTTTTTT. It codes for CASSIQGPTGELFF.

The chain couples TRBV11-2 to TRBJ2-1; 7 positions match TRBD1. Unmatched junction bases numbered 3, after V lost 3 bases and J lost 7 bases. The CDR3 is made up of 13 amino acids. Germline values: CDR1 SGHAT, CDR2 FQNNGV. The CDR3 protein is CASSFMTGNEQFF. DNA for the CDR3: TGTGCCAGCAGCTTTATGACAGGGAATGAGCAGTTCTTC.

CDR3 residues: CASSLGTSLGEQYF. CDR3 DNA: TGTGCCAGCAGCTTAGGGACTAGCTTGGGCGAGCAGTACTTC. This chain links TRBV7-2 with TRBJ2-7; 8 nucleotides line up with TRBD2. The CDR3 runs 14 residues. The V gene's germline CDR1 is SGHTA and CDR2 FQGNSA. The V gene end was trimmed by 1 base and the J gene end by 6 bases; junction bases not matched to a gene: 5.

The genes are TRBV12-3 or TRBV12-4 and TRBJ2-3, with D unclear. The CDR3 length is 13 residues. V lost 4 bases to trimming and J lost 2 bases, with 7 bases between them. CDR3 residues: CASSSHSTDTQYF. CDR3 sequence (DNA): TGTGCCAGCAGTTCCCACTCCACAGATACGCAGTATTTT.

Turning to this clone: A far larger clone is one nucleotide away, so this likely arose from a read error. The V and J genes are TRBV28 and TRBJ1-2, with unresolved D. V gave up 5 bases and J gave up 0 bases, with 7 bases separating them. The length of the CDR3 is 13 residues. Germline V gives CDR1 MDHEN, CDR2 SYDVKM. CDR3 sequence reads: CASSPPANYGYTF. CDR3 sequence (DNA): TGTGCCAGCAGTCCCCCGGCTAACTATGGCTACACCTTC.

The chain recombines TRBV4-1 with TRBJ1-1; D is possibly TRBD1 (5 bases). The CDR3 runs to 11 residues. Trimming shortened V by 6 bases and J by 7 bases, and 9 bases separated the two germline ends. Germline CDR1 is MGHRA and CDR2 is YSYEKL. This CDR3 is CASRQVGEAFF. The CDR3, as DNA: TGCGCCAGCAGACAGGTCGGTGAAGCTTTCTTT.

The chain joins TRBV9 to TRBJ1-2; D unresolved. The ends were cut back, 4 bases at V and 4 bases at J, with 8 bases in the middle. Germline V gives CDR1 SGDLS, CDR2 YYNGEE. The CDR3 is 12 residues long. Written as DNA, the CDR3 is TGTGCCAGCAGCCCAGATCCCTATGGCTACACCTTC. It encodes CASSPDPYGYTF.

The chain has TRBV5-1 and TRBJ2-3; D remains unclear. The CDR3 runs 14 residues. Trimming removed 4 bases from V and 4 bases from J, with 13 bases in between. CDR1 is SGHRS and CDR2 is YFSETQ in the germline V gene. The CDR3 DNA is TGCGCCAGCAGCCCCCGCACGGTGTCAGATACGCAGTATTTT. Translating gives CASSPRTVSDTQYF. The whole variable domain, filled in from reference TRBV5-1 and TRBJ2-3, reads KAGVTQTPRYLIKTRGQQVTLSCSPISGHRSVSWYQQTPGQGLQFLFEYFSETQRNKGNFPGRFSGRQFSNSRSEMNVSTLELGDSALYLCASSPRTVSDTQYFGPGTRLTVL.

This chain links TRBV29-1 with TRBJ2-7; D is undetermined. Per the germline V gene, CDR1 is SQVTM and CDR2 is ANQGSEA. V gave up 6 bases and J gave up 0 bases, with 6 bases separating them. The CDR3 totals 11 residues. CDR3 residues: CSVYNSYEQYF. CDR3 DNA sequence: TGCAGCGTATACAACTCCTACGAGCAGTACTTC.